One T cell receptor beta chain is described in this entry. The data derive from a study of human T cells and chemical hapten exposure. This CDR3 is 16 amino acids long. The V end was cut by 3 bases, the J end by 1 base, with 15 bases between. CDR1 SGHTA and CDR2 FQGNSA come from the germline V gene. Each CDR3 protein gets one entry after TCRdb re-called the RACE reads with MiXCR. The repertoire includes approximately 97,000 distinct CDR3 sequences, roughly a quarter of them detected once, and about a tenth sits in the top ten. The time point here: patch test 3, about 24 weeks after DPC sensitization. Documented treatment: therapeutic diphenylcyclopropenone sensitization with weekly scalp DPC.

The chain recombines TRBV7-2 with TRBJ2-5, with no clear D. Sample: whole blood, taken in connection with sensitization to the hapten diphenylcyclopropenone (DPC). The receptor comes from a man between 35 and 55 years old with alopecia areata. Some clones in this sample may be carry-over from other donors' samples. The CDR3 DNA reads as TGTGCCAGCAGCTTCTCAAGCCAGACCGTCCAAGAGACCCAGTACTTC. It is translated as CASSFSSQTVQETQYF.